A selection of T cell receptor beta chains follows, all from one sample in a study of shared clonotypes between healthy human individuals. Profiling relied on immunoSEQ multiplex PCR, and the TCRdb table lists in-frame clones only, not all of them. The sample has around 2,000,000 clones; about 95% are singletons. Sequenced: naive CD8+ T cells sorted from blood. The receptors stem from a man younger than 35 in good health. Both conserved end residues are part of each CDR3. The order of the fields is J gene, D gene, clone size, V gene, CDR3 protein, CDR3 DNA. D genes are given only for firm matches. Only some rows state a clone size, as once, few, many or a class for expanded clones.

J gene: TRBJ1-1
D gene: NA
clone size: once
V gene: TRBV11-3
CDR3 protein: CASSPWKSGPQLEDTEAFF
CDR3 DNA: TGTGCCAGCAGCCCCTGGAAGTCGGGCCCCCAACTCGAGGACACTGAAGCTTTCTTT

J gene: TRBJ2-1
D gene: TRBD2
clone size: NA
V gene: TRBV7-9
CDR3 protein: CASSASAGSYNEQFF
CDR3 DNA: TGTGCCAGCAGCGCCTCAGCGGGGTCCTACAATGAGCAGTTCTTC

J gene: TRBJ2-7
D gene: TRBD1
clone size: once
V gene: TRBV27
CDR3 protein: CASSRDSPWDEQYF
CDR3 DNA: TGTGCCAGCAGTCGGGACAGCCCTTGGGACGAGCAGTACTTC

J gene: TRBJ1-5
D gene: NA
clone size: NA
V gene: TRBV19
CDR3 protein: CASSIKLPNQPQHF
CDR3 DNA: TGTGCCAGTAGTATAAAACTGCCAAATCAGCCCCAGCATTTT

J gene: TRBJ1-1
D gene: TRBD1
clone size: NA
V gene: TRBV6-5
CDR3 protein: CASSPGTATEAFF
CDR3 DNA: TGTGCCAGCAGTCCCGGGACAGCCACTGAAGCTTTCTTT

J gene: TRBJ2-7
D gene: TRBD1
clone size: NA
V gene: TRBV5-8
CDR3 protein: CASSSTGGLYEQYF
CDR3 DNA: TGTGCCAGCAGCTCGACAGGGGGCTTATACGAGCAGTACTTC

J gene: TRBJ2-5
D gene: TRBD2
clone size: NA
V gene: TRBV7-7
CDR3 protein: CASKASGEETQYF
CDR3 DNA: TGTGCTAGCAAGGCTAGCGGGGAAGAGACCCAGTACTTC

J gene: TRBJ2-7
D gene: NA
clone size: once
V gene: TRBV5-6
CDR3 protein: CASSLWGDPYEQYF
CDR3 DNA: TGTGCCAGCAGCTTGTGGGGGGACCCCTACGAGCAGTACTTC

J gene: TRBJ2-7
D gene: NA
clone size: NA
V gene: TRBV4-1
CDR3 protein: CASSQDIGGERYEQYF
CDR3 DNA: TGCGCCAGCAGCCAAGATATCGGGGGTGAAAGATACGAGCAGTACTTC

J gene: TRBJ1-2
D gene: NA
clone size: NA
V gene: TRBV7-9
CDR3 protein: CASSFGGDGYTF
CDR3 DNA: TGTGCCAGCAGCTTCGGGGGGGATGGCTACACCTTC

J gene: TRBJ1-1
D gene: NA
clone size: once
V gene: TRBV6-5
CDR3 protein: CASSYGRGAENTEAFF
CDR3 DNA: TGTGCCAGCAGTTACGGTCGGGGGGCTGAGAACACTGAAGCTTTCTTT

J gene: TRBJ2-3
D gene: TRBD1
clone size: NA
V gene: TRBV6-5
CDR3 protein: CASSTGQGTDTQYF
CDR3 DNA: TGTGCCAGCAGTACTGGACAGGGCACAGATACGCAGTATTTT

J gene: TRBJ2-7
D gene: NA
clone size: NA
V gene: TRBV27
CDR3 protein: CASSPGTGYEQYF
CDR3 DNA: TGTGCCAGCAGTCCTGGGACGGGCTACGAGCAGTACTTC

J gene: TRBJ2-7
D gene: TRBD2
clone size: once
V gene: TRBV28
CDR3 protein: CASTHSSGGASYEQYF
CDR3 DNA: TGTGCCAGCACTCACTCTAGCGGGGGGGCCTCCTACGAGCAGTACTTC

J gene: TRBJ1-1
D gene: TRBD1
clone size: NA
V gene: TRBV4-1
CDR3 protein: CASSPRQGGLTEAFF
CDR3 DNA: TGCGCCAGCAGCCCTCGACAGGGAGGGCTCACTGAAGCTTTCTTT

J gene: TRBJ1-1
D gene: NA
clone size: NA
V gene: TRBV30
CDR3 protein: CAWSSGGGPEAFF
CDR3 DNA: TGTGCCTGGAGCTCGGGCGGGGGACCTGAAGCTTTCTTT

J gene: TRBJ2-2
D gene: NA
clone size: NA
V gene: TRBV27
CDR3 protein: CASSLAPRSGELFF
CDR3 DNA: TGTGCCAGCAGTTTAGCCCCTCGGAGCGGGGAGCTGTTTTTT

J gene: TRBJ2-3
D gene: TRBD1
clone size: NA
V gene: TRBV13
CDR3 protein: CASSTNLGQGETDTQYF
CDR3 DNA: TGTGCCAGCAGCACCAACCTAGGACAGGGGGAAACAGATACGCAGTATTTT

J gene: TRBJ2-7
D gene: NA
clone size: NA
V gene: TRBV16
CDR3 protein: CASSQSVQGYEQYF
CDR3 DNA: TGTGCCAGCAGCCAATCTGTACAGGGCTACGAGCAGTACTTC

J gene: TRBJ2-3
D gene: NA
clone size: NA
V gene: TRBV19
CDR3 protein: CASTPSEGGTSTDTQYF
CDR3 DNA: TGTGCCAGTACCCCTAGCGAAGGAGGGACTAGCACAGATACGCAGTATTTT

J gene: TRBJ2-3
D gene: TRBD2
clone size: NA
V gene: TRBV15
CDR3 protein: CATSRDISGGIYTQYF
CDR3 DNA: TGTGCCACCAGCAGAGATATCAGCGGGGGCATTTATACGCAGTATTTT

J gene: TRBJ1-1
D gene: NA
clone size: NA
V gene: TRBV19
CDR3 protein: CASTMGRTIEAFF
CDR3 DNA: TGTGCCAGTACCATGGGCAGGACCATTGAAGCTTTCTTT

J gene: TRBJ2-7
D gene: NA
clone size: NA
V gene: TRBV27
CDR3 protein: CASSSGRTYEQYF
CDR3 DNA: TGTGCCAGCAGTTCCGGACGGACCTACGAGCAGTACTTC

J gene: TRBJ2-7
D gene: TRBD2
clone size: NA
V gene: TRBV7-6
CDR3 protein: CASSRGEGAHEQYF
CDR3 DNA: TGTGCCAGCAGCCGGGGGGAGGGTGCCCACGAGCAGTACTTC

J gene: TRBJ2-2
D gene: TRBD2
clone size: NA
V gene: TRBV4-3
CDR3 protein: CASSQGRGLGTGELFF
CDR3 DNA: TGCGCCAGCAGCCAAGGGCGGGGGTTGGGCACCGGGGAGCTGTTTTTT

J gene: TRBJ2-7
D gene: NA
clone size: NA
V gene: TRBV7-8
CDR3 protein: CASSLTSEQYF
CDR3 DNA: TGTGCCAGCAGCCTCACTAGCGAGCAGTACTTC

J gene: TRBJ1-5
D gene: NA
clone size: NA
V gene: TRBV2
CDR3 protein: CASTRDTSGQPQHF
CDR3 DNA: TGTGCCAGCACTCGGGACACCTCAGGTCAGCCCCAGCATTTT

J gene: TRBJ1-4
D gene: TRBD1
clone size: NA
V gene: TRBV28
CDR3 protein: CASSYRGKSEKLFF
CDR3 DNA: TGTGCCAGCAGTTACAGGGGGAAGAGCGAAAAACTGTTTTTT

J gene: TRBJ2-7
D gene: TRBD1
clone size: NA
V gene: TRBV11-2
CDR3 protein: CASSWTGLSSYEQYF
CDR3 DNA: TGTGCCAGCAGCTGGACAGGTCTAAGCTCCTACGAGCAGTACTTC

J gene: TRBJ2-3
D gene: NA
clone size: NA
V gene: TRBV10-3
CDR3 protein: CAISDGTRPDTQYF
CDR3 DNA: TGTGCCATCAGTGACGGGACCCGCCCAGATACGCAGTATTTT

J gene: TRBJ2-5
D gene: NA
clone size: NA
V gene: TRBV6-6
CDR3 protein: CASNGDQETQYF
CDR3 DNA: TGTGCCAGCAATGGGGACCAAGAGACCCAGTACTTC

J gene: TRBJ1-1
D gene: NA
clone size: NA
V gene: TRBV7-9
CDR3 protein: CASSFESEAFF
CDR3 DNA: TGTGCCAGCAGCTTTGAGTCTGAAGCTTTCTTT